This T cell receptor (beta chain) was observed in a study of T cells in Graves' hyperthyroidism and ophthalmopathy. There were TCR beta CDR3 regions amplified from RNA transcripts. The primer set for the first-round RT-PCR of the TCR CDR3 was HTBI. TCRdb processed the multiplex PCR reads anew with MiXCR; each CDR3 protein has one entry. The sample has 250,000 to 300,000 distinct CDR3 sequences; around 19% are singletons. This clonotype was seen a handful of times. The target antigen is unknown. CDR1 is SGHTS, CDR2 YDEGEE, per germline. V gave up 4 bases and J gave up 0 bases, with 13 bases separating them. This CDR3 is built from 16 residues. Study-wide results and limits: For ophthalmopathy, model prediction preceded onset by a median roughly 6.3 months.

The chain has TRBV5-8 and TRBJ2-2; D is uncertain. This TCR was recovered from a man aged 45-60 years with Graves' ophthalmopathy. The sequenced sample consisted of blood. The CDR3 here is CASSPVVGANTGELFF. CDR3 coding DNA: TGTGCCAGCAGCCCGGTGGTAGGAGCGAACACCGGGGAGCTGTTTTTT.